This TCR beta chain is drawn from a study of blood T cell repertoires in COVID-19 (dated by TCRdb to about 2020). Describing the broader study: Samples from collaborators originated in the United States, Italy and Spain and spanned both the acute and convalescent phases of COVID-19. The prospective study material was composed of cDNA or gDNA derived from T cells, B-cell-depleted T cells, or PBMCs. Deeply sampled blood TCRbeta repertoires from subjects exposed to, actively infected with, or recovered from COVID-19 were included in the dataset. The repertoires were released in a freely available public database meant as a resource for research on the immune response to SARS-CoV-2. Samples were obtained from the ongoing ImmuneRACE study (first 160 participants) and from 950 to 1,500 subjects provided by 6 global collaborators. The sample metadata nearly always contained a de-identified subject ID, COVID-19 status, age in years and sex. Where available, HLA class I and class II types were obtained from metadata supplied by the sample provider rather than from assay-based typing.

TCRbeta CDR3 regions were amplified from genomic DNA using the immunoSEQ Assay, a bias-controlled multiplex PCR. The paper's processing steps were these. Within the assay, amplification of reference gene primers was used to estimate how many nucleated cells each sample contained. To quantify the absolute abundance of each unique TCRbeta CDR3 rearrangement, sequence reads were collapsed and filtered. For each sample, productive Simpson clonality was calculated by taking the square root of Simpson's diversity index across productive rearrangements. TCRdb took over this immuneACCESS table, retaining in-frame rearrangements with V and J assigned. Such tables are incomplete; in checked studies, under half of the missing clones stem from an unresolved V gene, and the remainder is unexplained. V and J calls and clone size are those listed in that table; D and trimming were worked out from the DNA. Here the sample has about 250,000 clones; around nine tenths occur a single time. The top ten clonotypes cover around 1.5% of the sample.

Trimmed from V: 5 bases; trimmed from J: 6 bases; junction bases lacking a gene match: 7. CDR1 and CDR2 (SGHTA, FQGNSA) derive from the germline V gene. The CDR3 holds 14 amino acids from the cysteine to the phenylalanine. The entry retains the CDR3 DNA only, 42 bases that are in frame from base 1. Turning to this clone: What this receptor recognizes is not known. Per-base quality was not reported, and no clone a single base away is much larger than it.

Overall study results and their limits: Clinical and demographic metadata were provided uncurated, with the amount varying by source and participant.

Samples from volunteer blood donors who had recovered from COVID-19 were contributed by a second Seattle source. The collaborating institutions used their own protocols to collect whole blood in K2EDTA tubes. For TCRbeta analysis, collaborator samples were shipped as frozen whole blood, as isolated PBMCs, or as DNA extracted from either sample type. The sample taken for sequencing was peripheral blood. In this chain, TRBV7-2 is recombined with TRBJ1-2; 9 of the junction bases match TRBD1. The sequence derives from a woman aged 60-75 years who had recovered from COVID-19. The sequence in DNA is TGTGCCAGCAGCCCAACCTGGACAGGGGATGGCTACACCTTC. Its amino acids are CASSPTWTGDGYTF.